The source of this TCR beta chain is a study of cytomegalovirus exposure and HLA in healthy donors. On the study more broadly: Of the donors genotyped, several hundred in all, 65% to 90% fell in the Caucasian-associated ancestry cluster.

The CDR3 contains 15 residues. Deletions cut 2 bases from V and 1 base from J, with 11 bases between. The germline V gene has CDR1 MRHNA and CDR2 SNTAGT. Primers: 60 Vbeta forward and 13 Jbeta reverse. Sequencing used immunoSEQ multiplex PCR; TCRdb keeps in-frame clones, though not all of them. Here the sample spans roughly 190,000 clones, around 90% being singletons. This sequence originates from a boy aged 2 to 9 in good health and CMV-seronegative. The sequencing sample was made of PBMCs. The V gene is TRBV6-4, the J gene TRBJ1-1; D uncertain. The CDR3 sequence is CASSDGPGGNTEAFF. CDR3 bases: TGTGCCAGCAGTGACGGCCCGGGTGGGAACACTGAAGCTTTCTTT.